This T cell receptor (beta chain) derives from a study of control samples from healthy donors and cancer patients (dated by TCRdb to the early 2020s). The CDR3, cysteine through phenylalanine, is 13 amino acids long. Just the 39-base CDR3 DNA is kept, in frame starting at base 1. Based on the germline V gene, the CDR1 and CDR2 sequences are SGDLS and YYNGEE. After removal of 3 bases from V and 8 bases from J, the junction retains 4 bases not matched to a gene. This clone turned up a few times. Its binding antigen is unknown. Base qualities are not at hand, and no much larger clone is one base apart. Preparation of the library involved the immunoSEQ multiplex PCR assay. The table was pulled from immuneACCESS by TCRdb, which kept in-frame rearrangements only. Such tables lose some clones; where checked, under half of the loss comes from unresolved V genes, and the rest has no known cause. Across this sample there are about 130,000 clones, with about 90% seen only once. The ten largest account for over 6.5% of the sample.

The V and J genes are TRBV9 and TRBJ1-4, with 7 bases in between that match TRBD1. Sequences were obtained from PBMCs. The clonotype was recovered from a man aged 50-59 years with head and neck cancer. For the CDR3, the sequence is CASSGGDSEKLFF. The bases are TGTGCCAGCAGCGGGGGGGACAGCGAAAAACTGTTTTTT.